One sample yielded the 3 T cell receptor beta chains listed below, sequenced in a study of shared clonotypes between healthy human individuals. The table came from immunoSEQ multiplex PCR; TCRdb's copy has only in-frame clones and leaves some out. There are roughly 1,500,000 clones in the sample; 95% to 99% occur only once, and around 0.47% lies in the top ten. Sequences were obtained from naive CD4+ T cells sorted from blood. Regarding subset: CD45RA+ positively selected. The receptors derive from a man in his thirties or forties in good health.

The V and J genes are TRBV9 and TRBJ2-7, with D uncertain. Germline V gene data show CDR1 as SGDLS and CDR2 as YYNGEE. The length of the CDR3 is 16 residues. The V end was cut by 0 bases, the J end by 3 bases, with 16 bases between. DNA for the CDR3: TGTGCCAGCAGCGTAGCCGGTGATGGCTCTATCTACGAGCAGTACTTC. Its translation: CASSVAGDGSIYEQYF.

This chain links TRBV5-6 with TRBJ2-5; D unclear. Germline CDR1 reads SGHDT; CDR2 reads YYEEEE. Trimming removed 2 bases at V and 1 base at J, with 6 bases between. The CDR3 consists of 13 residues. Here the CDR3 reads CASSLTVQETQYF. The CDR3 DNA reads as TGTGCCAGCAGCTTAACGGTCCAAGAGACCCAGTACTTC.

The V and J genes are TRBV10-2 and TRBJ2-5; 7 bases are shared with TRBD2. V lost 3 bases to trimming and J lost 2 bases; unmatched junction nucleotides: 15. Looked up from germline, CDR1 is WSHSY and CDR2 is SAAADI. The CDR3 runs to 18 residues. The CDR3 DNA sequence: TGCGCCAGCAGTGAATCAGGACTAGGATTAAGGAAACAAGAGACCCAGTACTTC. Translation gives CASSESGLGLRKQETQYF.